The rows below give T cell receptor beta chains drawn from one sample of a study of shared clonotypes between healthy human individuals. The assay was immunoSEQ multiplex PCR, and TCRdb's table has in-frame clones only and misses some. This table holds roughly 600,000 clones, more than 95% found once. The material sequenced was naive CD8+ T cells sorted from blood. The receptor set was obtained from a young man in good health. The CDR3 runs from the conserved cysteine through the conserved F or W. The order of the fields is CDR3 DNA, CDR3 protein, D gene, clone size, J gene, V gene. The D gene is left open where the match is weak. The size field is filled for only some rows; it gives once, few, many or a size class.

TGCAGCGTTGAAGGGGACAGGTCCTACAATGAGCAGTTCTTC	CSVEGDRSYNEQFF	TRBD1	.	TRBJ2-1	TRBV29-1
TGTGCCAGTGAAGGACAGCTAGATGAAGCTTTCTTT	CASEGQLDEAFF	.	.	TRBJ1-1	TRBV19
TGTGCCAGCAGCGCCTGGGACAGGGGAAATGAAAAACTGTTTTTT	CASSAWDRGNEKLFF	TRBD1	.	TRBJ1-4	TRBV27
TGTGCCAGCAGCCCCAGACCGGTCTACAATGAGCAGTTCTTC	CASSPRPVYNEQFF	.	.	TRBJ2-1	TRBV9
TGTGCCAGCAGACGCGGACAGGCTAGCAATCAGCCCCAGCATTTT	CASRRGQASNQPQHF	TRBD1	once	TRBJ1-5	TRBV27
TGTGCCAGCAGAGCTAGCGGCGACCAGAGTTACGAGCAGTACTTC	CASRASGDQSYEQYF	TRBD2	.	TRBJ2-7	TRBV7-9
TGTGCCAGCAGCGACAGGAATGAGCAGTTCTTC	CASSDRNEQFF	.	.	TRBJ2-1	TRBV9
TGCGCCAGCAGCGCCGGGACAGGGGATAATGAGCAGTTCTTC	CASSAGTGDNEQFF	TRBD1	.	TRBJ2-1	TRBV5-1
TGTGCCAGCAGAGCTACGACTAGTTCAGAGACCCAGTACTTC	CASRATTSSETQYF	.	once	TRBJ2-5	TRBV2
TGCAGCCCCTCAACTAGCGGGAGTAGTGACACCGGGGAGCTGTTTTTT	CSPSTSGSSDTGELFF	TRBD2	.	TRBJ2-2	TRBV29-1
TGTGCCAGCAGTCCGCTATCCAATCTGCTCAATGAGCAGTTCTTC	CASSPLSNLLNEQFF	.	.	TRBJ2-1	TRBV27
TGTGCCAGCAGCTGGGACAGCTTCGCCTCTGGAAACACCATATATTTT	CASSWDSFASGNTIYF	TRBD1	.	TRBJ1-3	TRBV11-2
TGTGCCAGTAGTATAGGTACCCTCTCCAATGAGCAGTTCTTC	CASSIGTLSNEQFF	.	.	TRBJ2-1	TRBV19
TGCAGCGTTGTCTCAGGGGCCAACGTCCTGACTTTC	CSVVSGANVLTF	.	.	TRBJ2-6	TRBV29-1
TGTGCCAGCAGCGCCCCCGGGACAGGAGCGGTCGGGGAGCTGTTTTTT	CASSAPGTGAVGELFF	TRBD1	.	TRBJ2-2	TRBV9